This TCR beta chain was found in a study of radiotherapy plus CTLA-4 blockade in lung cancer (dated by TCRdb to 2016 to 2019). With regard to the full study: Objective responses occurred in 18% of enrolled patients, and under 40% achieved disease control. The research as a whole found: After treatment with radiotherapy and ipilimumab, TCR clones that originated in tumors expanded in peripheral blood. The strongest predictors of response were reported to be early dynamic shifts in blood T cell clones along with a rise in serum interferon-beta following radiation.

The study tested focal radiation therapy combined with CTLA-4 blockade (ipilimumab) in patients with chemo-refractory metastatic non-small-cell lung cancer. Library construction relied on the immunoSEQ multiplex PCR assay. Not all clones reach the TCRdb copy of this immuneACCESS table, which keeps in-frame sequences only. Checked studies attribute under half of the gap to unresolved V genes and leave the rest unexplained. Across this sample there are about 45,000 clones, with less than 85% seen only once. The biggest ten clones account for about 9% of the sample. The CDR3 sequence holds 12 residues, the cysteine and phenylalanine included. CDR3 DNA is the only sequence kept; it has 36 bases, read in frame from the first base. V is pared back by 4 bases and J by 4 bases, with 10 bases lying between the germline termini. The germline V gene sets CDR1 to SQVTM and CDR2 to ANQGSEA. This clone has only a few counts. This receptor's antigen is unknown. Base qualities are not recorded, but no much larger clone differs from it by a single base.

Sequencing was performed on peripheral blood, taken from a patient treated with radiotherapy plus ipilimumab. The rearranged chain carries TRBV29-1 and TRBJ1-1, with a tentative D gene TRBD1 over 5 matching bases. This clonotype was sampled from a human donor with non-small cell lung cancer who had stable disease on radiotherapy plus ipilimumab. Here is the DNA: TGCAGCGTTGTTCGGGGCACCACTGAAGCTTTCTTT. Its protein reads: CSVVRGTTEAFF.